The 30 T cell receptor beta chains reported below all come from one sample, sequenced in a study of shared clonotypes between healthy human individuals. Sequencing was performed with immunoSEQ multiplex PCR; in TCRdb, only in-frame clones are kept and a portion is missing. The profile covers around 1.4 million clones, with 97% to 99% appearing a single time and around 0.38% taken by the ten largest. Input material: naive CD4+ T cells sorted from blood. Subset given: CD45RA+ positively selected. The receptor source for this set is a young man in good health.

This sequence joins TRBV6-6 and TRBJ2-5; no definite D call. This CDR3 is 14 amino acids long. V lost 0 bases and J lost 2, with 7 bases in between. Germline V gene lookup returns CDR1 MNHNY and CDR2 SVGAGI (reference sequence). This CDR3 is CASSYSQVQETQYF. The CDR3 coding sequence is TGTGCCAGCAGTTACTCGCAAGTGCAAGAGACCCAGTACTTC.

The CDR3 here is CARSLEGVYLSYNEQFF. CDR3 bases: TGTGCCAGAAGCTTGGAAGGGGTGTACCTCTCCTACAATGAGCAGTTCTTC. V usage is TRBV5-3 and J usage is TRBJ2-1; tentatively, D is TRBD1 (5 bases). TRBV5-3 is labeled an ORF, and its function is uncertain. V was clipped by 0 bases and J by 0 bases, with 13 bases between them. The CDR3 has 17 residues.

This chain links TRBV5-1 with TRBJ2-1; maybe TRBD2 (6 bases). V was pared by 8 bases and J by 9 bases, with 12 bases between. CDR3 length: 11 residues. Germline V lookup: CDR1 SGHRS, CDR2 YFSETQ. CDR3 amino acids: CASLDYGEQFF. The CDR3 nucleotides are TGCGCCAGTTTGGACTACGGTGAGCAGTTCTTC.

This clone has a single count. CDR3 loop: CASSLPNTGELFF. The CDR3 bases are TGCGCCAGCAGCCTCCCTAACACCGGGGAGCTGTTTTTT. The rearrangement links TRBV10-2 to TRBJ2-2; D uncertain. The V end lost 6 bases, the J end lost 2 bases, and 7 bases lay between the germline ends. CDR1 is WSHSY and CDR2 is SAAADI in the germline V gene. The CDR3 covers 13 residues.

The rearrangement uses TRBV6-1 and TRBJ2-7, with D perhaps TRBD1 (6 bases). Germline CDR1 is MNHNS and CDR2 is SASEGT. The germline V and J ends were trimmed by 7 bases and 3 bases, with 16 bases remaining between them. This CDR3 is 14 amino acids long. Written as DNA, the CDR3 is TGTGCCAGCATTAGGACAGATCCTTTCTACGAGCAGTACTTC. Its translation: CASIRTDPFYEQYF.

The chain is built from TRBV10-3 and TRBJ2-7; a weak D match, TRBD2 (7 bases). V was trimmed by 5 bases and J by 6 bases, leaving 14 bases between them. The CDR3 has 13 residues. The germline gives CDR1 ENHRY, CDR2 SYGVKD. Here the CDR3 DNA reads TGTGCCATCAGTAGTGGGGGGGCTGGCGAGCAGTACTTC. It is translated as CAISSGGAGEQYF.

The CDR3 nucleotides are TGTGCCAGCAGCTTTGACAGGGCGGCCCAGTACTTC. Amino acids: CASSFDRAAQYF. The genes are TRBV5-4 and TRBJ2-5; 7 nucleotides line up with TRBD1. The ends lost 2 bases at V and 9 bases at J; junction bases unmatched: 4. The CDR3 covers 12 residues. Germline V gene data show CDR1 as SGHNT and CDR2 as YYREEE (reference sequence).

The table lists this clone with a count of one. The J gene is TRBJ2-5, the V gene TRBV15; D uncertain. Germline loops: CDR1 LNHNV, CDR2 YYDKDF (reference sequence). V lost 1 base and J lost 4, with 7 bases in between. The CDR3 spans 13 residues. CDR3 coding DNA: TGTGCCACCAGCAGAGTCCCAATAGAGACCCAGTACTTC. This sequence encodes CATSRVPIETQYF.

The chain uses TRBV6-1 and TRBJ2-1; TRBD1 matches at 7 bases. CDR1 MNHNS and CDR2 SASEGT come from the germline V gene. The CDR3 sequence is 15 residues long. The trim removed 5 bases at V and 1 base at J, leaving 5 bases unmatched. CDR3 coding DNA: TGTGCCAGCAGTCCAACGACAGGGTCCTACAATGAGCAGTTCTTC. This gives the protein CASSPTTGSYNEQFF.

This clone has just one count. This chain links TRBV7-6 with TRBJ2-5, with D perhaps TRBD2 (6 bases). The CDR3 is made up of 16 amino acids. Trimming shortened V by 5 bases and J by 2 bases, and 18 bases separated the two germline ends. The germline gives CDR1 SGHVS, CDR2 FNYEAQ. In DNA form, the CDR3 reads TGTGCCAGCAGCGCGAGACTAGTCGGGGCTCAAGAGACCCAGTACTTC. Its protein is CASSARLVGAQETQYF.

J is TRBJ2-7 and V is TRBV7-7, with D uncertain. V lost 1 base and J lost 1, with 17 bases in between. The germline V gene has CDR1 SSHAT and CDR2 FNYEAQ (reference sequence). The CDR3 is 17 amino acids. CDR3 nucleotides: TGTGCCAGCAGCTTAGGTAGGTGCCCAGCGTTTTCCTACGAGCAGTACTTC. This codes for CASSLGRCPAFSYEQYF.

V is TRBV19 and J is TRBJ2-1, with 7 bases matching TRBD2. The CDR3 totals 19 residues. Germline V gene lookup returns CDR1 LNHDA and CDR2 SQIVND (reference sequence). V shed 3 bases, J shed 0 bases, and the junction held 14 bases outside the gene matches. The CDR3 sequence: CASSILGGSSLNSYNEQFF. The CDR3 nucleotides read TGTGCCAGTAGTATTCTTGGCGGGAGTTCCCTTAACTCCTACAATGAGCAGTTCTTC.

The V call is TRBV5-6, the J call TRBJ2-7; the D gene is possibly TRBD2 (6 bases). Germline loops: CDR1 SGHDT, CDR2 YYEEEE. The V end was cut by 4 bases, the J end by 3 bases, with 17 bases between. This CDR3 is 15 amino acids long. The CDR3 nucleotides read TGTGCCAGCAGCAGATCTAGCGTGGGATACTACGAGCAGTACTTC. Translation: CASSRSSVGYYEQYF. The full variable domain, its missing parts supplied by reference TRBV5-6 and TRBJ2-7, is DAGVTQSPTHLIKTRGQQVTLRCSPKSGHDTVSWYQQALGQGPQFIFQYYEEEERQRGNFPDRFSGHQFPNYSSELNVNALLLGDSALYLCASSRSSVGYYEQYFGPGTRLTVT.

This chain uses TRBV7-3 with TRBJ2-3; perhaps TRBD2 as D (6 bases). V gave up 5 bases and J gave up 3 bases, with 9 bases separating them. From germline, CDR1 is SGHTA and CDR2 FQGTGA. The CDR3 is 13 amino acids. The CDR3 DNA follows: TGTGCCAGCAGCCCTGGGGGGACAGATACGCAGTATTTT. The encoded protein is CASSPGGTDTQYF.

Concerning this clone: Additional DNA sequences in this sample encode the identical CDR3. The chain combines TRBV28 with TRBJ1-1; D gene ambiguous. CDR1 and CDR2 from the germline V gene are MDHEN and SYDVKM. V lost 4 bases, J lost 4 bases, and 10 bases lay in between. CDR3 length: 13 residues. CDR3 residues: CASSSPPGTEAFF. The CDR3 nucleotides read TGTGCCAGCAGTTCCCCCCCCGGCACTGAAGCTTTCTTT.

V usage is TRBV5-8 and J usage is TRBJ2-5; 9 positions agree with TRBD2. Germline CDR1 is SGHTS and CDR2 is YDEGEE. V lost 0 bases to trimming and J lost 3 bases; unmatched junction nucleotides: 9. The CDR3 covers 17 residues. In DNA form, the CDR3 reads TGTGCCAGCAGCTTGGATCGGGGTAGCGGGAGAGAAGAGACCCAGTACTTC. As protein: CASSLDRGSGREETQYF.

The V and J genes are TRBV5-4 and TRBJ2-5; 8 bases fit TRBD1. V shed 4 bases and J 5 bases; nucleotides not matched to a gene: 4. Germline CDR1 SGHNT, CDR2 YYREEE (reference sequence). There are 13 residues in the CDR3. CDR3 nucleotides: TGTGCCAGCAGCCGGACAGGGATGGAGACCCAGTACTTC. Protein sequence: CASSRTGMETQYF.

Concerning this clone: The sample holds other DNA sequences that translate to the same CDR3. The chain has TRBV18 and TRBJ2-5, with 10 bases that match TRBD1. Trimming cost V 2 bases and J 3 bases; bases outside gene matches: 0. Looked up from germline, CDR1 is KGHSH and CDR2 is LQKENI. This CDR3 spans 14 amino acids. The CDR3 protein is CASSPGTGEETQYF. CDR3 nucleotide sequence: TGTGCCAGCTCACCAGGGACAGGGGAAGAGACCCAGTACTTC.

The V and J genes are TRBV30 and TRBJ1-3; 10 bases are shared with TRBD1. The CDR3 loop spans 15 amino acids. The J segment lost 3 bases and the V segment lost 3 bases, leaving 5 bases of the junction unmatched. Germline CDR1 is GTSNPN and CDR2 is SVGIG (reference sequence). The DNA for the CDR3 is TGTGCCTGGAGACTTGACAGGGGGCTTGGAAACACCATATATTTT. Protein product: CAWRLDRGLGNTIYF.

The chain combines TRBV6-5 with TRBJ2-2, with a tentative D call TRBD1 (6 bases). Germline-derived CDR1 and CDR2 are MNHEY and SVGAGI. The CDR3 sequence is 15 residues long. Trimming took 2 bases from V and 3 from J, leaving 10 bases between them. The CDR3 sequence is CASSYRAGDTGELFF. The CDR3 DNA reads TGTGCCAGCAGTTACAGGGCAGGGGACACCGGGGAGCTGTTTTTT.

In the case of this clone: Other nucleotide sequences from this sample produce the same CDR3. This chain uses TRBV7-9 with TRBJ2-1, with 9 positions matching TRBD2. Germline V gene data show CDR1 as SEHNR and CDR2 as FQNEAQ (reference sequence). Unmatched junction bases numbered 2, after V lost 3 bases and J lost 2 bases. This CDR3 comprises 15 residues. For the CDR3, the DNA is TGTGCCAGCAGCTTGTTAGCGGGGGCCTACAATGAGCAGTTCTTC. The encoded protein is CASSLLAGAYNEQFF.

This clone was seen more than once but under ten times. The CDR3 sequence is CASSERSGSSYEQYF. CDR3 bases: TGTGCCAGCAGTGAACGATCTGGCAGCTCCTACGAGCAGTACTTC. The rearrangement joins TRBV25-1 to TRBJ2-7; unclear D gene. V lost 2 bases and J lost 0, with 11 bases in between. The CDR3 has 15 residues. Germline V gene data show CDR1 as MGHDK and CDR2 as SYGVNS.

The genes are TRBV21-1 and TRBJ2-2; the table gives TRBD2 as D, unverified against the DNA. TRBV21-1 is termed a pseudogene. The CDR3 runs 18 residues. Here the CDR3 reads CASSKIGGRAERTGELFF. The CDR3 DNA sequence: TGTGCCAGCAGCAAGATAGGCGGGAGGGCCGAAAGAACCGGGGAGCTGTTTTTT.

This clone showed up just once. This sequence joins TRBV7-8 and TRBJ2-7; possibly TRBD2 for D (5 bases). The CDR3 consists of 14 residues. V lost 2 bases to trimming and J lost 6 bases, with 14 bases between them. Looked up from germline, CDR1 is SGHVS and CDR2 is FQNEAQ. In DNA form, the CDR3 reads TGTGCCAGCAGCTTATCCGGACTCGTACCCGAGCAGTACTTC. Translation: CASSLSGLVPEQYF.

V is TRBV27 and J is TRBJ2-1; 13 bases align to TRBD2. Trimming at V came to 6 bases and at J to 7 bases, leaving 6 bases not matched to a gene. The CDR3 sequence is 15 residues long. Germline CDR1 MNHEY, CDR2 SMNVEV (reference sequence). The CDR3 bases are TGTGCCAGCAGAACGACTAGCGGGAGGTTTAATGAGCAGTTCTTC. Its protein product is CASRTTSGRFNEQFF.

V usage is TRBV10-3 and J usage is TRBJ2-1, with a weak D call TRBD2 (6 bases). The V end was cut by 0 bases, the J end by 0 bases, with 9 bases between. CDR3 length: 16 amino acids. Per germline, CDR1 ENHRY and CDR2 SYGVKD. For the CDR3, the DNA is TGTGCCATCAGTGAGTCTGTCGGGAGCTCCTACAATGAGCAGTTCTTC. Its protein product is CAISESVGSSYNEQFF.

Turning to this clone: The sample contains more than one DNA sequence encoding this CDR3. V gene TRBV6-6 combines with J gene TRBJ2-7, with D hard to call. Germline CDR1 reads MNHNY; CDR2 reads SVGAGI (reference sequence). V was cut by 4 bases and J by 2 bases, with 3 bases left in between. This CDR3 spans 11 amino acids. The CDR3 here is CASSSTYEQYF. CDR3 sequence (DNA): TGTGCCAGCAGTTCGACCTACGAGCAGTACTTC.

The chain recombines TRBV18 with TRBJ1-1; a possible D gene is TRBD1 (5 bases). Trimming left V 5 bases short and J 8 bases short, with 9 bases between. Germline CDR1 reads KGHSH; CDR2 reads LQKENI. CDR3 size: 11 residues. CDR3 DNA sequence: TGTGCCAGCTCAGTCGACAGAGAAGCTTTCTTT. Protein product: CASSVDREAFF.

This chain uses TRBV2 with TRBJ2-4; TRBD2 matches at 12 bases. CDR3 length equals 17 residues. The V segment lost 8 bases and the J segment 6 bases; nucleotides outside the gene matches: 14. Looked up from germline, CDR1 is SNHLY and CDR2 is FYNNEI. CDR3 coding DNA: TGTGCCAGCCTTTCCTTGACTAGCGGGAGAGGAAGAAACATTCAGTACTTC. The encoded protein is CASLSLTSGRGRNIQYF.

Concerning this clone: At the DNA level, this CDR3 is encoded by other sequences in the same sample as well. This chain joins TRBV18 and TRBJ2-6; D is ambiguous. V was trimmed by 3 bases and J by 0 bases, leaving 6 bases between them. Germline CDR1 and CDR2: KGHSH and LQKENI. The CDR3 runs to 15 residues. The CDR3 is CASSPSGSGANVLTF. CDR3 nucleotides: TGTGCCAGCTCACCCTCAGGCTCTGGGGCCAACGTCCTGACTTTC.